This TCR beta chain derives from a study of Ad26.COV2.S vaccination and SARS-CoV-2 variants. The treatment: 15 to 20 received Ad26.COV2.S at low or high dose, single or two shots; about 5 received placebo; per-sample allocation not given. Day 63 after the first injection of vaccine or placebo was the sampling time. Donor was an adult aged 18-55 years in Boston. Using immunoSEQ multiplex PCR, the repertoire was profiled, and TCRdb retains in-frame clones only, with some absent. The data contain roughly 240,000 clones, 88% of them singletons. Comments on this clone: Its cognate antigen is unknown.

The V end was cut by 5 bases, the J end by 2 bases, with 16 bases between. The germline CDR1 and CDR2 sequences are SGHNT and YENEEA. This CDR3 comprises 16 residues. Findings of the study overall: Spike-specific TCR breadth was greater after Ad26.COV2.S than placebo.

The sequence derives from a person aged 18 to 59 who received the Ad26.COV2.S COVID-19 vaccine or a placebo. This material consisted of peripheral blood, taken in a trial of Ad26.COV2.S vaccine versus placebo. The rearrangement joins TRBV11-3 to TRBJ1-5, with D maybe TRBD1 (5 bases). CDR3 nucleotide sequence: TGTGCCAGCAGCCCCCACCGGGGCGTGGGCAATCAGCCCCAGCATTTT. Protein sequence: CASSPHRGVGNQPQHF. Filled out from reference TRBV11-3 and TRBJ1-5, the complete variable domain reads EAGVVQSPRYKIIEKKQPVAFWCNPISGHNTLYWYLQNLGQGPELLIRYENEEAVDDSQLPKDRFSAERLKGVDSTLKIQPAELGDSAVYLCASSPHRGVGNQPQHFGDGTRLSIL.